This T cell receptor beta chain originates from a study of identical twins. TCRdb reprocessed the 5' RACE reads via MiXCR and lists one record per CDR3 protein. The top ten hold approximately 2.1% of the sample, which has 280,000 or so distinct CDR3 sequences, 8% to 9% seen once. Germline V gene lookup returns CDR1 DFQATT and CDR2 SNEGSKA (reference sequence). The CDR3 covers 13 residues. Trimming shortened V by 0 bases and J by 6 bases, and 11 bases separated the two germline ends. This clonotype was detected ten times or more. The target antigen is unknown. Broader study findings: Invariant MAIT and iNKT cells could partly confound zero-insertion analyses.

These sequences were also reported in another study, on yellow fever vaccine responses in identical twins.

The clonotype originates from a woman between 18 and 29 years old in good health. Sequencing input: memory (CD45RO+) T cells sorted from blood. This chain connects TRBV20-1 to TRBJ1-1, with D perhaps TRBD1 (5 bases). CDR3 in amino acids: CSARDGGVAEAFF. For the CDR3, the DNA is TGCAGTGCTAGAGATGGGGGGGTTGCTGAAGCTTTCTTT.